This TCR beta chain derives from a study of T-cell memory formation after mild COVID-19. A single record per CDR3 protein comes from TCRdb applying MiXCR to the 5' RACE reads. Counted here are 390,000 or so distinct CDR3 sequences, approximately 16% occurring once; the ten biggest clones make up about 22%. V shed 4 bases and J 4 bases; nucleotides not matched to a gene: 14. CDR1 and CDR2 from the germline V gene are SGHRS and YFSETQ. The CDR3 is 17 residues long. Sequences were obtained from PBMCs or a T cell subset sorted from them (not recorded which). This TCR was recovered from a man aged 18 to 30 who had mild COVID-19 (a few samples of this study predate the infection). Cell type and time point are not known. The chain joins TRBV5-1 to TRBJ2-1, with 7 positions matching TRBD2. In DNA form, the CDR3 reads TGCGCCAGCAGCCCGTCCCCCACTAGCGAACTTTACAATGAGCAGTTCTTC. Its translation: CASSPSPTSELYNEQFF.